These T cell receptor beta chains were read from a single sample in a study of CXCR3-negative and CXCR3-positive naive CD8 T cells. No DNA is given; TCRdb re-called the 5' RACE reads and lists each CDR3 protein once. The sample table sets out tens of thousands of distinct CDR3 sequences. The sequenced sample consisted of naive CXCR3- CD8+ T cells from blood. Every receptor here comes from a human donor in good health. Some clones in this sample may be carry-over from other donors' samples. Each CDR3 is given with its conserved first and last residue. Fields, in order: J gene, V gene, CDR3 protein.

>TRBJ2-2|TRBV29-1
CSVLSTRAGELFF
>TRBJ2-1|TRBV12-3/TRBV12-4
CASSPGGLSSYNEQFF
>TRBJ2-3|TRBV29-1
CSVFGGEHTDTQYF
>TRBJ1-1|TRBV4-1
CASSQDLSGENTEAFF
>TRBJ2-7|TRBV29-1
CSAEGTTEGYEQYF
>TRBJ2-7|TRBV12-3/TRBV12-4
CASRLGVYEQYF
>TRBJ1-2|TRBV29-1
CSVDRSPANYGYTF
>TRBJ1-1|TRBV10-3
CAISEYGSENTEAFF
>TRBJ2-7|TRBV29-1
CSVVWGTVGLYEQYF
>TRBJ2-7|TRBV27
CASSTRVADYEQYF
>TRBJ2-7|TRBV11-3
CASSPEGGSYEQYF
>TRBJ2-3|TRBV5-1
CASSGTGASTDTQYF
>TRBJ1-3|TRBV7-9
CASSFGQAARSRGDTIYF
>TRBJ1-1|TRBV19
CASSIPQMNTEAFF
>TRBJ2-2|TRBV29-1
CSACDRNTGELFF
>TRBJ1-1|TRBV10-2
CATRTGGSGTEAFF
>TRBJ2-1|TRBV6-2/TRBV6-3
CASSYSSSREEQFF
>TRBJ2-7|TRBV28
CASSHAGGTGYEQYF
>TRBJ1-5|TRBV14
CASNPLRRGLSNQPQHF
>TRBJ2-7|TRBV28
CASSSFGGVDHEQYF
>TRBJ1-5|TRBV7-9
CASSQTPGRPGGNQPQHF
>TRBJ2-5|TRBV6-5
CASRPGLAGPQETRYF
>TRBJ1-1|TRBV5-6
CASSTGTMNTEAFF
>TRBJ2-3|TRBV14
CASSQDTVGQGWSDTQYF
>TRBJ1-1|TRBV7-9
CASSTKPTDMNTEAFF
>TRBJ2-2|TRBV7-6
CASSFPGSGELFF
>TRBJ2-7|TRBV7-6
CASSYGTGGEQYF